The 20 T cell receptor beta chains listed next were all sequenced from one sample in a study of blood T cell repertoires in COVID-19. The assay was immunoSEQ multiplex PCR, and TCRdb's table has in-frame clones only and misses some. The data show approximately 72,000 clones, 88% seen once. The sequencing input was peripheral blood. These receptors came from a man over 45 with acute or convalescent COVID-19.

The chain has TRBV6-5 and TRBJ2-3, with D unclear. CDR1 is MNHEY and CDR2 is SVGAGI in the germline V gene. The V and J ends lost 6 bases and 1 base respectively, with 8 bases between them. The CDR3 spans 13 residues. The CDR3 DNA sequence: TGTGCCAGCAGATTTCGCGGCACAGATACGCAGTATTTT. Protein sequence: CASRFRGTDTQYF.

This chain uses TRBV5-1 with TRBJ2-1, with 11 bases that match TRBD2. The CDR3 loop spans 15 amino acids. Germline V CDR1 and CDR2: SGHRS, YFSETQ. Trimming at V came to 2 bases and at J to 10 bases, leaving 8 bases not matched to a gene. For the CDR3, the DNA is TGCGCCAGCAGCTTTACGACTAGCGGGGTTGGCGAGCAGTTCTTC. This encodes CASSFTTSGVGEQFF.

This chain connects TRBV3-1 (or the pseudogene TRBV3-2) to TRBJ2-1; 11 positions match TRBD2. The CDR3 spans 17 residues. V was clipped by 4 bases and J by 0 bases; unmatched bases: 5. CDR1 LGHDT and CDR2 YNNKEL come from the germline V gene (reference sequence). The CDR3 protein is CASSPTSGASSYNEQFF. Written as DNA, the CDR3 is TGTGCCAGCAGCCCGACTAGCGGGGCTAGCTCCTACAATGAGCAGTTCTTC.

The genes are TRBV6-6 and TRBJ2-7, with D possibly matching TRBD1 (6 bases). The CDR3 consists of 13 residues. V dropped 8 bases and J dropped 2 bases, with 13 bases sitting between them. Germline V gives CDR1 MNHNY, CDR2 SVGAGI (reference sequence). CDR3 nucleotides: TGTGCCAGCCAGGACAGTGTCACCTACGAGCAGTACTTC. Translated, it gives CASQDSVTYEQYF.

V gene TRBV6-5 combines with J gene TRBJ1-2; D not certain. This CDR3 is built from 14 residues. V lost 5 bases and J 4 bases, leaving 14 bases between the germline ends. Germline V lookup: CDR1 MNHEY, CDR2 SVGAGI. This CDR3 reads CASSPRVQRYGYTF. Here the CDR3 DNA reads TGTGCCAGCAGTCCGCGGGTGCAGCGCTATGGCTACACCTTC.

The rearrangement joins TRBV3-1 (or the pseudogene TRBV3-2) to TRBJ2-1; 10 bases agree with TRBD1. The length of the CDR3 is 16 residues. V dropped 3 bases and J dropped 5; count of bases not matched to a gene: 7. Germline loops: CDR1 LGHDT, CDR2 YNNKEL (reference sequence). CDR3 in DNA: TGTGCCAGCAGCCAGGTTGGGGGGACAGGGGACAATGAGCAGTTCTTC. Its translation is CASSQVGGTGDNEQFF.

V gene TRBV19 combines with J gene TRBJ1-6; D is uncertain. This CDR3 contains 17 residues. The V end was cut by 7 bases, the J end by 0 bases, with 16 bases between. From germline, CDR1 is LNHDA and CDR2 SQIVND (reference sequence). This CDR3 is CASMSSASSSYNSPLHF. CDR3 coding DNA: TGTGCCAGTATGTCGTCTGCATCGAGCTCCTATAATTCACCCCTCCACTTT.

The chain joins TRBV18 to TRBJ1-3; D is perhaps TRBD1 (6 bases). There are 15 residues in the CDR3. CDR1 and CDR2 (germline): KGHSH, LQKENI. Trimming removed 6 bases from V and 2 bases from J, with 14 bases in between. In DNA, the CDR3 is TGTGCCAGCTCTCCTGGACAGTACCCTGGAAACACCATATATTTT. This translates into CASSPGQYPGNTIYF.

The rearrangement links TRBV28 to TRBJ2-1; TRBD2 matches 10 bases. The germline V gene encodes CDR1 MDHEN and CDR2 SYDVKM. V shed 8 bases, J shed 10 bases, and the junction held 14 bases outside the gene matches. CDR3 length: 15 residues. Written as DNA, the CDR3 is TGTGCCAGCGTCCCCGGGACTAGCGCCGATAGGGAGCAGTTCTTC. The encoded protein is CASVPGTSADREQFF.

The count of this clone is one. This chain links TRBV3-1 (or the pseudogene TRBV3-2) with TRBJ2-3; the match to TRBD2 covers 13 bases. Germline values: CDR1 LGHDT, CDR2 YNNKEL (reference sequence). The CDR3 contains 16 residues. V shed 2 bases, J shed 5 bases, and the junction held 4 bases outside the gene matches. CDR3 DNA: TGTGCCAGCAGCCAAACTAGCGGGGGGGCCATAGATACGCAGTATTTT. This sequence encodes CASSQTSGGAIDTQYF.

This rearrangement joins TRBV7-9 to TRBJ2-3, with 11 bases identical to TRBD2. The CDR3 covers 16 residues. Germline lookup yields CDR1 SEHNR and CDR2 FQNEAQ (reference sequence). J gave up 3 bases and V 5 bases, and 7 bases lay outside the gene matches. The CDR3 sequence is CASSQASGGLTDTQYF. CDR3 DNA sequence: TGTGCCAGCAGCCAGGCTAGCGGGGGGCTTACAGATACGCAGTATTTT.

The chain is built from TRBV9 and TRBJ2-2, with 9 bases fitting TRBD1. Looked up from germline, CDR1 is SGDLS and CDR2 is YYNGEE. Trimming cost V 4 bases and J 6 bases; bases outside gene matches: 13. This CDR3 has 17 amino acids. The CDR3 is CASSIHEGTGIAGELFF. The CDR3 DNA reads as TGTGCCAGCAGCATTCACGAAGGGACAGGGATTGCCGGGGAGCTGTTTTTT.

This sequence joins TRBV5-1 and TRBJ1-2; TRBD1 matches at 8 bases. The CDR3 runs to 14 residues. Trimming at V came to 4 bases and at J to 0 bases, leaving 2 bases not matched to a gene. Germline V gene data show CDR1 as SGHRS and CDR2 as YFSETQ. The CDR3 sequence is CASSPDRANYGYTF. The CDR3 nucleotides are TGCGCCAGCAGCCCGGACAGGGCTAACTATGGCTACACCTTC.

The chain combines TRBV5-6 with TRBJ2-3; D is perhaps TRBD2 (6 bases). The CDR3 totals 15 residues. The germline V gene has CDR1 SGHDT and CDR2 YYEEEE. Trimming left V 0 bases short and J 5 bases short, with 13 bases between. The CDR3 spells CASSLVGQGLDTQYF. DNA for the CDR3: TGTGCCAGCAGCTTGGTTGGCCAGGGACTAGATACGCAGTATTTT.

The genes are TRBV18 and TRBJ2-5; 8 bases map to TRBD1. CDR3 size: 15 residues. Trimming took 6 bases from V and 2 from J; bases not matched to a gene: 8. Looked up from germline, CDR1 is KGHSH and CDR2 is LQKENI. CDR3 residues: CASSMPGQEQETQYF. Here the CDR3 DNA reads TGTGCCAGCTCTATGCCGGGACAGGAACAAGAGACCCAGTACTTC. The full variable domain, with the rest looked up from reference TRBV18 and TRBJ2-5, is NAGVMQNPRHLVRRRGQEARLRCSPMKGHSHVYWYRQLPEEGLKFMVYLQKENIIDESGMPKERFSAEFPKEGPSILRIQQVVRGDSAAYFCASSMPGQEQETQYFGPGTRLLVL.

The chain uses TRBV3-1 (or the pseudogene TRBV3-2) and TRBJ2-3; TRBD2 aligns across 7 bases. The junction had 11 bases not matched to a gene; V was cut back by 4 bases and J by 4 bases. Looked up from germline, CDR1 is LGHDT and CDR2 is YNNKEL (reference sequence). The CDR3 consists of 16 residues. The DNA for the CDR3 is TGTGCCAGCAGCCTCCTGGGGAGACTAGCCTCAGATACGCAGTATTTT. Protein sequence: CASSLLGRLASDTQYF.

Details on this clone: The junction and the germline gene differ at one end; a read error may be behind it. The chain links TRBV7-7 to TRBJ2-2; 9 bases are shared with TRBD1. The CDR3 covers 18 residues. Germline V gives CDR1 SSHAT, CDR2 FNYEAQ (reference sequence). The CDR3 nucleotides read TGTGCTAGCAGCTTAGCTCGGGGACAGGGCCCGAACACCGGGGAGCTGTTTTTT. Residues: CASSLARGQGPNTGELFF.

In this sample, this clone turned up a few times. This sequence joins TRBV19 and TRBJ1-5; D not resolved. Germline V gives CDR1 LNHDA, CDR2 SQIVND (reference sequence). The CDR3 contains 14 residues. The V gene lost 3 bases and the J gene lost 6 bases, with 12 bases spanning the gap. The CDR3 region is CASSISGVGQPQHF. The DNA for the CDR3 is TGTGCCAGTAGTATCAGCGGGGTAGGTCAGCCCCAGCATTTT.

J is TRBJ2-3 and V is TRBV2, with D tentatively TRBD2 (6 bases). The V and J ends lost 6 bases and 2 bases respectively, with 15 bases between them. The CDR3 is 15 amino acids. The germline gives CDR1 SNHLY, CDR2 FYNNEI. In DNA, the CDR3 is TGTGCCAGCAGCCCTTATCGGGAGATCACAGATACGCAGTATTTT. This encodes CASSPYREITDTQYF. The entire variable domain, with the rest obtained from reference TRBV2 and TRBJ2-3, is as follows: EPEVTQTPSHQVTQMGQEVILRCVPISNHLYFYWYRQILGQKVEFLVSFYNNEISEKSEIFDDQFSVERPDGSNFTLKIRSTKLEDSAMYFCASSPYREITDTQYFGPGTRLTVL.

The V gene is TRBV7-6, the J gene TRBJ2-5; 10 nucleotides match TRBD2. CDR3 size: 16 residues. Per the germline V gene, CDR1 is SGHVS and CDR2 is FNYEAQ. V lost 4 bases and J lost 3; bases outside the gene matches: 8. CDR3 in amino acids: CASSSPTSGDKETQYF. The CDR3 DNA sequence: TGTGCCAGCAGCTCCCCTACTAGCGGGGATAAAGAGACCCAGTACTTC.